The 28 T cell receptor beta chains in this list originate from one sample, sequenced in a study of blood T cell repertoires in COVID-19 (dated by TCRdb to about 2020). The library came from the immunoSEQ multiplex PCR assay. The immuneACCESS repertoire file appears here via TCRdb, limited to in-frame rearrangements. These files lack a portion of the clones; in checked studies, under half of the deficit traces to unresolved V genes, and the cause of the others is not known. Within this sample are more than 150,000 clones, with about four fifths of them counted one time only. The ten largest clones take up about 10% of the sample. Material: PBMCs or T cells enriched from blood (not recorded which). All receptors derive from a man aged 45-60 years who had recovered from COVID-19.

This clone was recorded a few times. The rearrangement joins TRBV7-3 to TRBJ1-1, with D unresolved. Deletions cut 2 bases from V and 4 bases from J, with 8 bases between. Germline CDR1 is SGHTA and CDR2 is FQGTGA. This CDR3 has 13 residues. The CDR3 region is CASSLSQATEAFF. The DNA for the CDR3 is TGTGCCAGCAGCTTATCCCAGGCCACTGAAGCTTTCTTT.

The rearrangement links TRBV4-1 to TRBJ2-2; D is ambiguous. Germline lookup yields CDR1 MGHRA and CDR2 YSYEKL. The CDR3 is 13 residues long. V was clipped by 0 bases and J by 6 bases, with 5 bases between them. The CDR3 region is CASSQDLPGELFF. The CDR3 nucleotides are TGCGCCAGCAGCCAAGATCTCCCCGGGGAGCTGTTTTTT.

This chain connects TRBV7-9 to TRBJ1-6; TRBD1 might be the D (5 bases). V lost 6 bases to trimming and J lost 5 bases, with 14 bases between them. This CDR3 comprises 15 residues. CDR1 SEHNR and CDR2 FQNEAQ come from the germline V gene (reference sequence). In nucleotides, the CDR3 is TGTGCCAGCAGTTCCGGTGGGGGGAATAATTCACCCCTCCACTTT. Its protein is CASSSGGGNNSPLHF.

This chain joins TRBV5-5 and TRBJ1-2, with D possibly matching TRBD1 (5 bases). Germline-derived CDR1 and CDR2 are SGHKS and YYEKEE (reference sequence). The CDR3 is made up of 15 amino acids. Trimming left V 1 base short and J 4 bases short, with 14 bases between. The CDR3 sequence: CASSLSRGLSYGYTF. The CDR3 coding sequence is TGTGCCAGCAGCTTGTCAAGGGGCCTGAGCTATGGCTACACCTTC.

The chain is built from TRBV28 and TRBJ2-7; D perhaps matches TRBD2 (6 bases). Germline V gene sequence: CDR1 MDHEN, CDR2 SYDVKM. V gave up 8 bases and J gave up 2 bases, with 16 bases separating them. The CDR3 totals 14 residues. Here the CDR3 DNA reads TGTGCCAGCGTCAAAGGCGGGATGACCTACGAGCAGTACTTC. Amino acid sequence: CASVKGGMTYEQYF.

V usage is TRBV12-5 and J usage is TRBJ2-3, with 9 bases that match TRBD1. CDR3 size: 12 residues. CDR1 is LGHNT, CDR2 FRNRAP, per germline. The trim removed 5 bases at V and 10 bases at J, leaving 4 bases unmatched. The CDR3 DNA follows: TGTGCTAGTGGTCCCGGACAGGGGTCGCAGTATTTT. It is translated as CASGPGQGSQYF.

The chain employs TRBV6-2 or TRBV6-3 and TRBJ2-3, with 10 bases that match TRBD1. Germline CDR1 and CDR2: MNHEY and SVGEGT. Unmatched junction bases numbered 7, after V lost 2 bases and J lost 2 bases. The CDR3 is made up of 17 amino acids. The CDR3 DNA is TGTGCCAGCAGTTACCGCCGGACAGGGGGGTTCACAGATACGCAGTATTTT. Translation gives CASSYRRTGGFTDTQYF.

The V gene is TRBV6-1, the J gene TRBJ1-6, with D unclear. The CDR3 loop spans 15 amino acids. Between the trimmed V and J ends, which lost 2 bases and 4 bases, there was a span of 9 bases. The germline V gene has CDR1 MNHNS and CDR2 SASEGT. The CDR3 nucleotides are TGTGCCAGCAGTGAATTTCAAATTTATAATTCACCCCTCCACTTT. Its translation is CASSEFQIYNSPLHF.

J is TRBJ1-1 and V is TRBV6-5; TRBD1 aligns across 8 bases. Germline-derived CDR1 and CDR2 are MNHEY and SVGAGI. The CDR3 runs 15 residues. V was clipped by 2 bases and J by 9 bases; unmatched bases: 11. CDR3 nucleotide sequence: TGTGCCAGCAGTTACCGAGGACAGGGTGGTTTAAAAGCTTTCTTT. It encodes CASSYRGQGGLKAFF.

The J gene is TRBJ2-1, the V gene TRBV24-1; 8 bases are a match to TRBD2. There are 16 residues in the CDR3. Trimming took 1 base from V and 6 from J; bases not matched to a gene: 7. Germline values: CDR1 KGHDR, CDR2 SFDVKD. This CDR3 reads CATSDLGSGGRNEQFF. The CDR3 coding sequence is TGTGCCACCAGTGATTTAGGGTCGGGAGGGCGCAATGAGCAGTTCTTC.

The chain carries TRBV7-9 and TRBJ2-1, with D hard to call. The CDR3 extends over 14 amino acids. Germline assignment: CDR1 SEHNR and CDR2 FQNEAQ (reference sequence). The V end lost 3 bases, the J end lost 7 bases, and 13 bases lay between the germline ends. The CDR3 DNA is TGTGCCAGCAGCTTGATGTTTACCGGTAATGAGCAGTTCTTC. Protein sequence: CASSLMFTGNEQFF.

The chain carries TRBV28 and TRBJ2-1, with 10 bases fitting TRBD1. The CDR3 covers 15 residues. From germline, CDR1 is MDHEN and CDR2 SYDVKM. After removal of 4 bases from V and 9 bases from J, the junction contained 9 bases not matched to a gene. This CDR3 reads CASSSLGQGTIEQFF. CDR3 nucleotides: TGTGCCAGCAGTTCCTTGGGACAGGGGACAATTGAGCAGTTCTTC. Drawing the rest from reference TRBV28 and TRBJ2-1, the complete variable domain is DVKVTQSSRYLVKRTGEKVFLECVQDMDHENMFWYRQDPGLGLRLIYFSYDVKMKEKGDIPEGYSVSREKKERFSLILESASTNQTSMYLCASSSLGQGTIEQFFGPGTRLTVL.

The chain recombines TRBV6-5 with TRBJ2-5; a possible D gene is TRBD2 (5 bases). Germline CDR1 is MNHEY and CDR2 is SVGAGI. The CDR3 contains 11 residues. Trimming took off 6 bases at V and 5 bases at J, with 7 bases between the two ends. This CDR3 reads CASRTGETQYF. CDR3 nucleotides: TGTGCCAGCAGAACGGGGGAGACCCAGTACTTC.

V and J are TRBV11-1 and TRBJ1-3; D not certain. Trimming cost V 3 bases and J 0 bases, with 9 bases left between them. The V gene's germline CDR1 is SGHAT and CDR2 FQDESV (reference sequence). CDR3 length: 15 residues. CDR3 in DNA: TGTGCCAGCAGCTTTCAAGAGGACTCTGGAAACACCATATATTTT. Translated: CASSFQEDSGNTIYF.

The chain employs TRBV6-5 and TRBJ1-1; 7 bases are a match to TRBD1. Germline CDR1 reads MNHEY; CDR2 reads SVGAGI. This CDR3 comprises 13 residues. With V trimmed by 6 bases and J by 6 bases, 7 bases remained unmatched. DNA for the CDR3: TGTGCCAGCAGGCGTACAGGGGAGGCTGAAGCTTTCTTT. It yields the protein CASRRTGEAEAFF.

The chain joins TRBV30 to TRBJ2-3, with D hard to call. Germline V CDR1 and CDR2: GTSNPN, SVGIG (reference sequence). V lost 3 bases, J lost 6 bases, and 4 bases lay in between. The CDR3 is 10 residues long. This CDR3 reads CAWSRDTQYF. The DNA of the CDR3 is TGTGCCTGGAGCAGGGATACGCAGTATTTT.

The rearrangement joins TRBV25-1 to TRBJ2-4; 7 positions match TRBD2. With 2 bases clipped from V and 7 bases from J, the junction kept 2 bases outside the gene matches. In germline, CDR1 is MGHDK, CDR2 SYGVNS. The CDR3 consists of 13 residues. As DNA, the CDR3 is TGTGCCAGCAGTGAACAGGGAGGGAACATTCAGTACTTC. Amino acids: CASSEQGGNIQYF.

This sequence joins TRBV18 and TRBJ2-7, with TRBD2 identical over 7 bases. Trimming cost V 3 bases and J 1 base; bases outside gene matches: 9. The length of the CDR3 is 16 residues. CDR1 KGHSH and CDR2 LQKENI come from the germline V gene. CDR3 DNA sequence: TGTGCCAGCTCACCCTCAGCCGGGAGGACTTCCTACGAGCAGTACTTC. Its protein product is CASSPSAGRTSYEQYF.

J is TRBJ1-5 and V is TRBV28; D ambiguous. CDR1 and CDR2 (germline): MDHEN, SYDVKM. The CDR3 sequence is 14 residues long. V was pared by 3 bases and J by 5 bases, with 11 bases between. The CDR3 region has the DNA TGTGCCAGCAGTTTGGGCAGGATGGATCAGCCCCAGCATTTT. This gives the protein CASSLGRMDQPQHF. Complete variable domain (other parts from reference TRBV28 and TRBJ1-5): DVKVTQSSRYLVKRTGEKVFLECVQDMDHENMFWYRQDPGLGLRLIYFSYDVKMKEKGDIPEGYSVSREKKERFSLILESASTNQTSMYLCASSLGRMDQPQHFGDGTRLSIL.

The rearrangement uses TRBV27 and TRBJ2-7; D is possibly TRBD1 (5 bases). The CDR3 runs to 15 residues. V was cut by 0 bases and J by 0 bases, with 9 bases left in between. Germline-derived CDR1 and CDR2 are MNHEY and SMNVEV (reference sequence). For the CDR3, the DNA is TGTGCCAGCAGTTTATCTACGACAGCCTCCTACGAGCAGTACTTC. The encoded protein is CASSLSTTASYEQYF.

The chain has TRBV6-8 and TRBJ2-7, with TRBD2 matching 9 bases. V dropped 6 bases and J dropped 3; count of bases not matched to a gene: 12. CDR1 and CDR2 (germline): MNHGY, SAAAGT. The CDR3 covers 16 residues. The CDR3 loop is CASRLAGGRFCYEQYF. CDR3 sequence (DNA): TGTGCCAGCAGGCTCGCGGGAGGGAGGTTTTGCTACGAGCAGTACTTC.

The chain employs TRBV27 and TRBJ2-4, with D perhaps matching TRBD2 (5 bases). Germline CDR1 and CDR2: MNHEY and SMNVEV (reference sequence). This CDR3 contains 13 residues. Trimming shortened V by 1 base and J by 7 bases, and 8 bases separated the two germline ends. In DNA form, the CDR3 reads TGTGCCAGCAGTTTATTCGGGGAGAACATTCAGTACTTC. Encoded protein: CASSLFGENIQYF.

This clone was counted only a few times. This rearrangement joins TRBV5-1 to TRBJ2-2, with D maybe TRBD2 (6 bases). CDR3 length: 13 residues. CDR1 SGHRS and CDR2 YFSETQ come from the germline V gene. Trimming cost V 4 bases and J 5 bases, with 9 bases left between them. The CDR3 nucleotides read TGCGCCAGCAGCACCCGGGGGACCGGGGAGCTGTTTTTT. Protein: CASSTRGTGELFF.

This clone was detected only a few times. The rearrangement uses TRBV7-2 and TRBJ2-1; 11 bases fit TRBD1. This CDR3 has 14 amino acids. Per the germline V gene, CDR1 is SGHTA and CDR2 is FQGNSA. Trimming cost V 6 bases and J 13 bases; bases outside gene matches: 11. This CDR3 reads CASRRGTGGNQQFF. CDR3 DNA: TGTGCCAGCAGAAGAGGGACAGGGGGTAACCAACAGTTCTTC.

This clone has a handful of counts. V usage is TRBV28 and J usage is TRBJ1-2; D not resolved. V lost 4 bases and J lost 8, with 23 bases in between. Germline V gives CDR1 MDHEN, CDR2 SYDVKM. This CDR3 comprises 16 residues. CDR3 residues: CASSSAEARPAGGYTF. As DNA, the CDR3 is TGTGCCAGCAGTTCTGCCGAAGCTAGGCCCGCGGGCGGCTACACCTTC.

The genes are TRBV28 and TRBJ2-3, with a tentative D call TRBD2 (5 bases). The CDR3 contains 13 residues. From germline, CDR1 is MDHEN and CDR2 SYDVKM. V was trimmed by 2 bases and J by 12 bases, leaving 15 bases between them. CDR3 sequence: CASSLTPGWAQYF. In DNA, the CDR3 is TGTGCCAGCAGTTTAACTCCGGGGTGGGCACAGTATTTT.

The chain links TRBV11-2 to TRBJ2-2, with a tentative D call TRBD1 (5 bases). Trimming took off 1 base at V and 6 bases at J, with 12 bases between the two ends. Germline V gives CDR1 SGHAT, CDR2 FQNNGV. The CDR3 sequence is 15 residues long. CDR3 in DNA: TGTGCCAGCAGCTTAGGGTCCAGGGTGGCCGGGGAGCTGTTTTTT. Its translation: CASSLGSRVAGELFF.

The V and J genes are TRBV19 and TRBJ2-7, with 7 bases that match TRBD1. CDR1 is LNHDA, CDR2 SQIVND, per germline (reference sequence). The CDR3 is 14 amino acids. The J segment lost 0 bases and the V segment lost 5 bases, leaving 4 bases of the junction unmatched. The CDR3 DNA sequence: TGTGCCAGTAGTTCGACAGGGAGCTCCTACGAGCAGTACTTC. This encodes CASSSTGSSYEQYF. The whole variable domain, remainder taken from reference TRBV19 and TRBJ2-7, is DGGITQSPKYLFRKEGQNVTLSCEQNLNHDAMYWYRQDPGQGLRLIYYSQIVNDFQKGDIAEGYSVSREKKESFPLTVTSAQKNPTAFYLCASSSTGSSYEQYFGPGTRLTVT.